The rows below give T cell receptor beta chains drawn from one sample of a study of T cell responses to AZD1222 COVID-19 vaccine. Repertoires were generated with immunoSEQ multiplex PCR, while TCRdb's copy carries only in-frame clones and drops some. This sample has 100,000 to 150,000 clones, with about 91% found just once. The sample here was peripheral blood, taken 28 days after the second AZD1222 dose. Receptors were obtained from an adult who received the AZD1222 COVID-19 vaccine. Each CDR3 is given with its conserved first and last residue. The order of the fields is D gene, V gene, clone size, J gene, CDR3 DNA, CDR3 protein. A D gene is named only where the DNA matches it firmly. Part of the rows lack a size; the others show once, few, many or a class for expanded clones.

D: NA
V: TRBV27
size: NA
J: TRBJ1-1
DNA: TGTGCCAGCAGTTTATATGACAGCACGACTGAAGCTTTCTTT
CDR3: CASSLYDSTTEAFF

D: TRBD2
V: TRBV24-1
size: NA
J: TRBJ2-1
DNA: TGTGCCACCAGTGATTTTACTAGCGGGAGGGTTGAGCAGTTCTTC
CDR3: CATSDFTSGRVEQFF

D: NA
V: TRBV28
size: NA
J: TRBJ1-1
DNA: TGTGCCAGCAGCCCTCCCGGCGGGGTGGTGGACACTGAAGCTTTCTTT
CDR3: CASSPPGGVVDTEAFF

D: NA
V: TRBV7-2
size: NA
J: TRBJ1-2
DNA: TGTGCCAGCAGCCCTTCGGCAGGGACGACTTTAAACTATGGCTACACCTTC
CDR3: CASSPSAGTTLNYGYTF

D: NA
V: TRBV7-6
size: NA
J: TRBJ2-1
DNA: TGTGCCAGCACCCCGACGGTGAGCTCCTACAATGAGCAGTTCTTC
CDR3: CASTPTVSSYNEQFF

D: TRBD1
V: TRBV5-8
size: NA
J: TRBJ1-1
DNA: TGTGCCAGCAGCCCTAGGACAGGGCTGACTTTCTTT
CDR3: CASSPRTGLTFF

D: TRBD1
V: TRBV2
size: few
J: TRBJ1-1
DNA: TGTGCCAGCAGTAGCCTGGGACAGGGAGACACTGAAGCTTTCTTT
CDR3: CASSSLGQGDTEAFF

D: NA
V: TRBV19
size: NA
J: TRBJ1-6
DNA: TGTGCCAGTAGCCAAAGGGGAGAAAATTCACCCCTCCACTTT
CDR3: CASSQRGENSPLHF

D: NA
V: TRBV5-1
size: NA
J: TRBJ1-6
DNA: TGCGCCAGCAGCTTGGGTCCCGGCAGCAATAATTCACCCCTCCACTTT
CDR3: CASSLGPGSNNSPLHF

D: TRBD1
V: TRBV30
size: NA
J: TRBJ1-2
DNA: TGTGCCTGGAGTGGGACAGGCTACTATGGCTACACCTTC
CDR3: CAWSGTGYYGYTF

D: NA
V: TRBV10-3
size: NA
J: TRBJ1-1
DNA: TGTGCCATCAGTGAATCGGGGGGAGGGGTCACTGAAGCTTTCTTT
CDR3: CAISESGGGVTEAFF

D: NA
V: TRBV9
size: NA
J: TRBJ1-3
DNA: TGTGCCAGCAGCGTAGAAGCTGGGGACATCACCATATATTTT
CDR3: CASSVEAGDITIYF

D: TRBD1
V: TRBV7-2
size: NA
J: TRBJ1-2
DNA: TGTGCCAGCAGCGCAGGGGGGGACTATGGCTACACCTTC
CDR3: CASSAGGDYGYTF

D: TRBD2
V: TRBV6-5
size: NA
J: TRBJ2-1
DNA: TGTGCCAGCACCCTTAGCGGGAGTCCCTACAATGAGCAGTTCTTC
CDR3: CASTLSGSPYNEQFF

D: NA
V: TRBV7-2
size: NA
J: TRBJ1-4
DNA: TGTGCCAGCAGCTCCCGCACCACAACTAATGAAAAACTGTTTTTT
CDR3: CASSSRTTTNEKLFF

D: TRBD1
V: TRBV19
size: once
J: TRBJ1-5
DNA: TGTGCCAGTAGTCCAGACGGACAGGGGGCTTGGCAGCCCCAGCATTTT
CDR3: CASSPDGQGAWQPQHF

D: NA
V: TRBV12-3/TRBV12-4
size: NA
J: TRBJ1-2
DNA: TGTGCCAGCACCCTAGGGGGGCTAGTGGGCTACACCTTC
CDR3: CASTLGGLVGYTF

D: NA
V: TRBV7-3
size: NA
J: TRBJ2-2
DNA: TGTGCCAGCAGGACCTTAGGACACAACACCGGGGAGCTGTTTTTT
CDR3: CASRTLGHNTGELFF

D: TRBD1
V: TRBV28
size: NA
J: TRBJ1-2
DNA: TGTGCCAGCAGTTCCCAGGGGGCCCAACTCCTCAGTAACTATGGCTACACCTTC
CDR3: CASSSQGAQLLSNYGYTF

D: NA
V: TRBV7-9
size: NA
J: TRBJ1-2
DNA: TGTGCCAGCAGCATCGCTCCGGGAGACGAGGGTGGCTACACCTTC
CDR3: CASSIAPGDEGGYTF

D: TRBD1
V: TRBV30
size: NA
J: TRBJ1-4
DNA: TGTGCCTGTCGGGGGACAGGGTCTAATGAAAAACTGTTTTTT
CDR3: CACRGTGSNEKLFF

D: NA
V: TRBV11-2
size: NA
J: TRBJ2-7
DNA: TGTGCCAGCCAGCCCCGACCTCAGGGCGAGCAGTACTTC
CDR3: CASQPRPQGEQYF

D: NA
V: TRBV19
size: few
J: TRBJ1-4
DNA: TGTGCCAGTAGTAGAGGAAAACTGTTTTTT
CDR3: CASSRGKLFF

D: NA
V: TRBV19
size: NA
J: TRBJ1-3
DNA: TGTGCCAGTAATGGGGAAGGAAACACCATATATTTT
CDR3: CASNGEGNTIYF

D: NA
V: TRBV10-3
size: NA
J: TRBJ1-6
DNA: TGTGCCATCAGTGACCCTGAGAGGGCCCTCTATAATTCACCCCTCCACTTT
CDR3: CAISDPERALYNSPLHF

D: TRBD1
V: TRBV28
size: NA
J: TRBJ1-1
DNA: TGTGCCAGCAGAGGACAGGTGAACACTGAAGCTTTCTTT
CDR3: CASRGQVNTEAFF

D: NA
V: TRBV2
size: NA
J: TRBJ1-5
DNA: TGTGCCAGCAGTGTCTTTGCGAATCAGCCCCAGCATTTT
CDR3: CASSVFANQPQHF

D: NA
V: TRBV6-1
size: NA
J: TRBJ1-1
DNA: TGTGCCAGCAGTGAAGGGGGGGACGGACGTGAAGCTTTCTTT
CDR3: CASSEGGDGREAFF

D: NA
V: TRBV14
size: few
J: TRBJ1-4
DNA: TGTGCCAGCAGTCAAGTGGCTTTTGGAAAACTGTTTTTT
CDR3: CASSQVAFGKLFF

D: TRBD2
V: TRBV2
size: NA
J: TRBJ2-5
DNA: TGTGCCAGCAGTGAGGGGGGAGGGTCGTATGAGGCCCAGTACTTC
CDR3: CASSEGGGSYEAQYF

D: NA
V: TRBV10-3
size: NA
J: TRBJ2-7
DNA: TGTGCCATCAGTGAGTCGGGGCCCTACGAGCAGTACTTC
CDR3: CAISESGPYEQYF

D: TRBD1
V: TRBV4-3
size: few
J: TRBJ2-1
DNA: TGCGCCAGCAGCCCCTCACCGGGACAGGGGTACAATGAGCAGTTCTTC
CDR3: CASSPSPGQGYNEQFF

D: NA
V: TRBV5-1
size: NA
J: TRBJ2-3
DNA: TGCGCCAGCAGGGGTTTGGGGGGCAGCGCAGATACGCAGTATTTT
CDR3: CASRGLGGSADTQYF

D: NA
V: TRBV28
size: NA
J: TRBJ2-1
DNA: TGTGCCAGCAGTGCCCCGGGCAGGGGAGACAATGAGCAGTTCTTC
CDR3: CASSAPGRGDNEQFF

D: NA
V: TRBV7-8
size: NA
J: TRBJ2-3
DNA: TGTGCCAGCAGCCAAAATTTCCGACAGCGGAAGAGCACAGATACGCAGTATTTT
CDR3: CASSQNFRQRKSTDTQYF

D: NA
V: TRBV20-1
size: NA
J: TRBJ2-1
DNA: TGCAGTGCTAGTGGAGGGCCCAACGGGGAGCAGTTCTTC
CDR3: CSASGGPNGEQFF

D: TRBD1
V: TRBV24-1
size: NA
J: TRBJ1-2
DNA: TGTGCCACCAGTGACTCAGGGGGGGTAAGCGGCTACACCTTC
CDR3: CATSDSGGVSGYTF

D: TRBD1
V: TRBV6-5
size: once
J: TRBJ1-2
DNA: TGTGCCAGCACTCGCACAGGGGGCGGATATGGCTACACCTTC
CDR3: CASTRTGGGYGYTF

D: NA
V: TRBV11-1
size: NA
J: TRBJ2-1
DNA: TGTGCCAGCAGCTTACAAGAGTCGACAAATTACAATGAGCAGTTCTTC
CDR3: CASSLQESTNYNEQFF

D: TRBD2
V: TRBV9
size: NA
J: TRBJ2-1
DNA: TGTGCCAGCAGCCAAGACCCCAGCGGGGGAAATGAGCAGTTCTTC
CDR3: CASSQDPSGGNEQFF

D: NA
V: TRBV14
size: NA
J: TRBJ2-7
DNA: TGTGCCAGCAGCCAAGTGCGGGGACGTTCCTACGAGCAGTACTTC
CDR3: CASSQVRGRSYEQYF

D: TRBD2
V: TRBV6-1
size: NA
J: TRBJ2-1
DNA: TGTGCCAGCAGTGAACTAGCGGAAGCCTACAATGAGCAGTTCTTC
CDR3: CASSELAEAYNEQFF

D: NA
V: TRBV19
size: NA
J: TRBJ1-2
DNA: TGTGCCAGTAGTACCCGGGACCATTATGGCTACACCTTC
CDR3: CASSTRDHYGYTF

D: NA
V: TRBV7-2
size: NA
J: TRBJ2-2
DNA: TGTGCCAGCAGCTTAGTAGGGGATGGGAACGGGGAGCTGTTTTTT
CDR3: CASSLVGDGNGELFF

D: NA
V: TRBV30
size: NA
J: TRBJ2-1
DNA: TGTGCCTGGAGTGTCCCCAGGACCAAGGGGCCTTTTTTCTTC
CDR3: CAWSVPRTKGPFFF

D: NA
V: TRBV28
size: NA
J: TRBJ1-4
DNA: TGTGCCAGCAGTGCGCCCTCCGGGACAACTAATGAAAAACTGTTTTTT
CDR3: CASSAPSGTTNEKLFF